This TCR beta chain was sequenced for a study of T cell responses to AZD1222 COVID-19 vaccine (dated by TCRdb to about 2021). Some background on the complete study: AZD1222 recipients with second doses at about 4 weeks or about 12 weeks were pooled, because spike-specific TCR depth and breadth did not differ between schedules. TCR sequencing was performed for 230 to 250 trial participants, of whom around 200 were given two doses of AZD1222 and some 26 were given two doses of MenACWY control vaccine. Trial participants were enrolled by age into subgroups of 18-55, 56-69 and 70-plus years, and around 150, 28 and 57 TCR-sequenced participants, respectively, were included in these subgroups. What the study reported, not specific to this receptor: A significant rise in spike-specific TCR breadth and depth was observed after two AZD1222 doses relative to day 0 and relative to MenACWY recipients. In the small 56-69-year group, the increase in depth fell short of significance, most likely because of low power. Epitopes outside the regions mutated in the B.1.351 and B.1.1.7 variants were reportedly recognized by nearly half of the unique spike-specific TCRs. Conclusions about previously exposed vaccinees were limited because only six or seven AZD1222 recipients were SARS-CoV-2 seropositive at baseline. Because no samples from the day 14 peak response were available, repertoires could be characterized only after the peak T cell response. Participants were mostly white British, with more females than males. The authors suggested clonal diversity may have been underestimated. CD4 TCRs associated with the vaccine covered the entire spike protein, and the dominant responses were in regions 160-218 and 743-854.

The time point label on this specimen signifies: baseline before first vaccination. Samples from vaccinated people were obtained from the UK trials COV001 and COV002, which included a single-blind randomized controlled phase 2/3 trial of AZD1222 (ChAdOx1 nCoV-19) in healthy adults. For TCRbeta chain sequencing, PBMC samples from trial participants were taken at day 0 and at day 28 after the second dose. The CDR3 regions of human TCRbeta chains were analyzed by immunosequencing. In the paper's pipeline: Repertoire TCRs were matched against a reference library of SARS-CoV-2-specific TCRs generated with the MIRA antigen-specificity platform. Breadth was defined as the fraction of unique TCRs that were SARS-CoV-2-associated. Depth was defined as the fraction of total T cells that were SARS-CoV-2-associated. Using the MIRA data, every spike-specific TCR was mapped to the spike region that the TCR reacted to and assigned to either a CD4 or a CD8 class. Log10-transformed breadth and depth values were compared by one-way ANOVA with Sidak's multiple comparisons tests. The table comes from immuneACCESS by way of TCRdb, which keeps in-frame sequences with V and J called. Part of the clones is missing from these tables; in studies checked, under half for an unresolved V gene and the rest for unknown reasons. V and J calls and clone size are those listed in that table; D and trimming were worked out from the DNA. Across this sample there are around 100,000 clones, with about 88% seen only once. The top ten clones comprise roughly 19% of the sample.

CDR1 and CDR2 (MNHEY, SMNVEV) derive from the germline V gene (reference sequence). Including cysteine and phenylalanine, the CDR3 has 15 amino acids. Only the CDR3 DNA is retained, 45 bases long and in frame from the first base. At the junction V is shortened by 6 bases and J by 7 bases; bases outside the gene matches: 6. About this clone itself: Its antigen is still unknown. Per-base quality was not reported, and no clone a single base away is much larger than it.

The chain joins TRBV27 to TRBJ2-1; 13 bases in between match TRBD2. This clonotype was sampled from an adult in good health. The sequencing here drew on peripheral blood, taken on day 0 of AZD1222 vaccination. The CDR3 reads as follows: CASSLGLAGVNEQFF. In nucleotides, the sequence is TGTGCCAGCAGCCTCGGACTAGCGGGAGTAAATGAGCAGTTCTTC.